This TCR beta chain was profiled in a study of T cells in Graves' hyperthyroidism and ophthalmopathy. Study conclusions and caveats: The majority of expanded thyroid clonotypes above 0.001 also appeared in blood.

At least 3 on the Clinical Activity Score was recorded for ophthalmopathy patients, who also had NOSPECS grade at least 4 and duration under 3 months. PBMCs stemmed from about 9.5 ml fresh peripheral blood. What was amplified from RNA transcripts were TCR beta CDR3 regions. Carried out on the TCR CDR3, a first-round RT-PCR used the HTBI primer set. TCRdb used MiXCR to reprocess the multiplex PCR reads, holding one entry per CDR3 protein. The sample holds around 540,000 distinct CDR3 sequences, 15% to 20% seen once. This clonotype has a count of ten or more. What it binds is unknown. The CDR3 sequence is 14 residues long. Germline lookup yields CDR1 SGHAT and CDR2 FQNNGV. Trimming took 5 bases from V and 9 from J, leaving 14 bases between them.

The specimen was blood. The receptor comes from a woman between 25 and 40 years old with Graves' ophthalmopathy. V usage is TRBV11-2 and J usage is TRBJ1-6; no reliable D call. CDR3 region: CASSDVYATSPLHF. The DNA of the CDR3 is TGTGCCAGCAGCGACGTGTACGCAACTTCACCCCTCCACTTT.